These 20 T cell receptor beta chains share one sample of origin, sequenced in a study of blood T cell repertoires in COVID-19. The protocol was immunoSEQ multiplex PCR, while the TCRdb copy is restricted to in-frame clones and leaves out a portion. The profile shows about 270,000 clones, over 75% of them singletons. The sequenced sample was peripheral blood. These receptors all stem from a human donor in a cohort sampled during active COVID-19.

The genes are TRBV3-1 (or the pseudogene TRBV3-2) and TRBJ2-3; a possible D gene is TRBD1 (5 bases). Trimming cost V 0 bases and J 0 bases, with 16 bases left between them. The CDR3 totals 18 residues. Germline-derived CDR1 and CDR2 are LGHDT and YNNKEL (reference sequence). CDR3 amino acids: CASSQDRRTYTSTDTQYF. CDR3 coding DNA: TGTGCCAGCAGCCAAGATCGAAGGACATATACTAGCACAGATACGCAGTATTTT.

The V call is TRBV3-1 (or the pseudogene TRBV3-2), the J call TRBJ1-1; D remains unclear. From germline, CDR1 is LGHDT and CDR2 YNNKEL (reference sequence). V was cut by 2 bases and J by 1 base, with 5 bases left in between. The CDR3 loop spans 13 amino acids. CDR3 DNA sequence: TGTGCCAGCAGCCAATTCAGGAACACTGAAGCTTTCTTT. Translating it yields CASSQFRNTEAFF.

The chain couples TRBV7-3 to TRBJ2-1, with TRBD2 matching over 8 bases. The length of the CDR3 is 16 residues. Per germline, CDR1 SGHTA and CDR2 FQGTGA. The J segment lost 0 bases and the V segment lost 2 bases, leaving 3 bases of the junction unmatched. CDR3 loop: CASSLGLAGSYNEQFF. CDR3 in DNA: TGTGCCAGCAGCTTAGGACTAGCCGGCTCCTACAATGAGCAGTTCTTC.

This clone was observed a single time. The V and J genes are TRBV7-8 and TRBJ1-5; 10 bases align to TRBD1. J lost 1 base, V lost 5 bases, and 2 bases had no gene match. The CDR3 totals 15 residues. CDR1 and CDR2 (germline): SGHVS, FQNEAQ. The CDR3, as DNA: TGTGCCAGCAGCGACAGGGGGCCCAGCAATCAGCCCCAGCATTTT. This codes for CASSDRGPSNQPQHF.

This clone was counted once. The chain uses TRBV6-6 and TRBJ2-7, with TRBD1 as a possible D gene (6 bases). This CDR3 comprises 14 residues. Germline V gene sequence: CDR1 MNHNY, CDR2 SVGAGI (reference sequence). The ends were cut back, 8 bases at V and 4 bases at J, with 18 bases in the middle. The CDR3 here is CASGRGGLGYEQYF. In DNA form, the CDR3 reads TGTGCCAGCGGCAGAGGGGGTCTGGGGTACGAGCAGTACTTC.

This chain uses TRBV28 with TRBJ1-5; TRBD1 agrees at 7 bases. Germline V gene lookup returns CDR1 MDHEN and CDR2 SYDVKM. The V and J ends lost 6 bases and 2 bases, in that order; junction bases with no gene match: 7. There are 15 residues in the CDR3. CDR3: CASSRNRGRNQPQHF. CDR3 nucleotide sequence: TGTGCCAGCAGCCGTAACAGGGGACGCAATCAGCCCCAGCATTTT.

The chain links TRBV23-1 to TRBJ1-4, with 7 positions matching TRBD1. TRBV23-1 has ORF status, its function being uncertain. CDR3 length: 14 amino acids. The V and J ends lost 4 bases and 6 bases, in that order; junction bases with no gene match: 5. The CDR3 region is CASSPVQGDEKLFF. CDR3 DNA: TGCGCCAGCAGTCCAGTCCAGGGGGATGAAAAACTGTTTTTT.

With regard to this clone: The sample holds other DNA sequences that translate to the same CDR3. This CDR3 reads CASRGQPNYGYTF. Written as DNA, the CDR3 is TGTGCCAGTCGGGGACAGCCGAACTATGGCTACACCTTC. The chain combines TRBV19 with TRBJ1-2, with 7 bases aligning to TRBD1. The CDR3 length is 13 residues. Looked up from germline, CDR1 is LNHDA and CDR2 is SQIVND (reference sequence). Unmatched junction bases numbered 5, after V lost 8 bases and J lost 2 bases.

This clone was picked up many times. The V gene is TRBV6-6, the J gene TRBJ2-1; 8 positions match TRBD2. Looked up from germline, CDR1 is MNHNY and CDR2 is SVGAGI (reference sequence). The CDR3 loop spans 15 amino acids. V lost 5 bases, J lost 3 bases, and 6 bases stayed unmatched. The CDR3 reads CASSRAGVGYNEQFF. The CDR3 bases are TGTGCCAGCAGTCGAGCGGGAGTGGGCTACAATGAGCAGTTCTTC.

The gene calls are TRBV5-4 and TRBJ1-2, with 8 nucleotides matching TRBD1. Germline CDR1 is SGHNT and CDR2 is YYREEE (reference sequence). The CDR3 sequence is 15 residues long. The junction had 5 bases not matched to a gene; V was cut back by 4 bases and J by 0 bases. The CDR3 nucleotides are TGTGCCAGCAGCGCGGGACAGGCAACTAACTATGGCTACACCTTC. Residues: CASSAGQATNYGYTF.

This chain uses TRBV27 with TRBJ1-1, with TRBD1 identical over 10 bases. The germline V gene encodes CDR1 MNHEY and CDR2 SMNVEV (reference sequence). The CDR3 has 15 residues. Trimming at V came to 6 bases and at J to 3 bases, leaving 7 bases not matched to a gene. The CDR3 DNA is TGTGCCAGCAGAGGCACCGGGACAGGGGACACTGAAGCTTTCTTT. This sequence encodes CASRGTGTGDTEAFF.

This rearrangement joins TRBV6-6 to TRBJ2-1, with 16 bases matching TRBD2. The ends lost 6 bases at V and 6 bases at J; junction bases unmatched: 17. Germline assignment: CDR1 MNHNY and CDR2 SVGAGI (reference sequence). This CDR3 region has 20 residues. The chain's CDR3 is CASSHTPSGTSGRAGNEQFF. CDR3 in DNA: TGTGCCAGCAGCCATACCCCATCCGGGACTAGCGGGAGGGCTGGCAATGAGCAGTTCTTC.

The chain joins TRBV3-1 (or the pseudogene TRBV3-2) to TRBJ1-6, with TRBD1 as a possible D gene (6 bases). Germline V lookup: CDR1 LGHDT, CDR2 YNNKEL (reference sequence). CDR3 size: 16 residues. Trimming cost V 4 bases and J 1 base, with 11 bases left between them. The CDR3 reads CASSPTGTSYNSPLHF. The CDR3 DNA reads as TGTGCCAGCAGCCCCACAGGGACGTCCTATAATTCACCCCTCCACTTT.

V usage is TRBV5-4 and J usage is TRBJ2-2; 8 bases match TRBD2. The CDR3 runs to 17 residues. CDR1 and CDR2 from the germline V gene are SGHNT and YYREEE (reference sequence). V gave up 1 base and J gave up 4 bases; unmatched junction bases: 9. CDR3 in DNA: TGTGCCAGCAGCTTGAAGGGCCTAGCGGGCCGCACCGGGGAGCTGTTTTTT. It specifies CASSLKGLAGRTGELFF.

This clone came up once. The V call is TRBV5-6, the J call TRBJ2-1, with 9 bases fitting TRBD1. V trimming: 4 bases; J trimming: 8 bases; junction bases outside the gene matches: 7. The CDR3 spans 14 residues. CDR1 is SGHDT, CDR2 YYEEEE, per germline. In nucleotides, the CDR3 is TGTGCCAGCAGCGTGGACAGGGGAGCTTATGAGCAGTTCTTC. It codes for CASSVDRGAYEQFF.

A few counts support this clone. The CDR3 sequence: CASSPGQGNQPQHF. CDR3 DNA: TGTGCCAGTAGTCCGGGACAGGGGAATCAGCCCCAGCATTTT. The rearrangement uses TRBV19 and TRBJ1-5; 10 nucleotides match TRBD1. The CDR3 is 14 amino acids. V trimming: 5 bases; J trimming: 4 bases; junction bases outside the gene matches: 2. CDR1 is LNHDA, CDR2 SQIVND, per germline (reference sequence).

The rearrangement uses TRBV2 and TRBJ2-1; the D gene is possibly TRBD1 (6 bases). Germline CDR1 SNHLY, CDR2 FYNNEI. The CDR3 spans 14 residues. V lost 2 bases and J lost 4, with 9 bases in between. This CDR3 is CASSELGGYNEQFF. CDR3 sequence (DNA): TGTGCCAGCAGTGAATTAGGGGGTTACAATGAGCAGTTCTTC.

The genes are TRBV28 and TRBJ1-5; 7 bases align to TRBD1. CDR1 is MDHEN and CDR2 is SYDVKM in the germline V gene. Trimming took 5 bases from V and 7 from J; bases not matched to a gene: 11. The CDR3 is made up of 15 amino acids. The CDR3 loop reads CASSTRQGMSQPQHF. The DNA of the CDR3 is TGTGCCAGCAGTACCCGACAGGGAATGTCACAGCCCCAGCATTTT.

This clone was seen more than once but under ten times. The chain couples TRBV2 to TRBJ2-3; D unresolved. The germline V gene encodes CDR1 SNHLY and CDR2 FYNNEI. The CDR3 has 13 residues. Trimming shortened V by 5 bases and J by 5 bases, and 11 bases separated the two germline ends. The CDR3 loop is CASSLSYVDTQYF. The CDR3 DNA sequence: TGTGCCAGCAGTCTCTCGTATGTAGATACGCAGTATTTT.

This clone was observed a handful of times. The gene calls are TRBV30 and TRBJ2-2; 7 bases line up with TRBD1. This CDR3 region has 14 residues. The germline V gene has CDR1 GTSNPN and CDR2 SVGIG (reference sequence). Unmatched junction bases numbered 7, after V lost 3 bases and J lost 6 bases. CDR3 amino acids: CAWRTGVGAGELFF. The CDR3 DNA reads as TGTGCCTGGAGAACAGGGGTGGGAGCCGGGGAGCTGTTTTTT.